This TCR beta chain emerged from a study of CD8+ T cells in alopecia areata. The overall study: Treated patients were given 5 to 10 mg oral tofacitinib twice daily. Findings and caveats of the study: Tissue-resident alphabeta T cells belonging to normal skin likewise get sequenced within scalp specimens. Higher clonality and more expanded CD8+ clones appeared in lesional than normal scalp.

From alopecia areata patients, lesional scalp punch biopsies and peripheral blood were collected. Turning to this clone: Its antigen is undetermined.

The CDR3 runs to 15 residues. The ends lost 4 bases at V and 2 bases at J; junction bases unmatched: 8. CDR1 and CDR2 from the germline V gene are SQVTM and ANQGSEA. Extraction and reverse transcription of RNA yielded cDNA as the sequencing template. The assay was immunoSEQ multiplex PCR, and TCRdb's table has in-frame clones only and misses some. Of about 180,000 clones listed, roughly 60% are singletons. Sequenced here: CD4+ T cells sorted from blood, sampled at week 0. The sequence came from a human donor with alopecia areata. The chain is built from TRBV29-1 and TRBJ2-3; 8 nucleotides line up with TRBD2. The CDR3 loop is CSVVNSGAYTDTQYF. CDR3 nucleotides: TGCAGCGTTGTGAATAGCGGGGCCTACACAGATACGCAGTATTTT.